This record looks at one TCR beta chain sequence and its context. The data were taken from a study of cytomegalovirus exposure and HLA in healthy donors. Deletions cut 4 bases from V and 4 bases from J, with 15 bases between. This CDR3 has 16 amino acids. Looked up from germline, CDR1 is SGHNT and CDR2 is YYREEE (reference sequence). With 60 Vbeta and 13 Jbeta primers, the PCR was carried out. The repertoire was sequenced with immunoSEQ multiplex PCR; TCRdb's copy has only in-frame clones and lacks some. The repertoire holds 150,000 to 200,000 clones, with 81% as singletons. The sequencing input was PBMCs. This chain links TRBV5-4 with TRBJ1-6; D not resolved. This TCR derives from a woman younger than 35 in good health and CMV-seropositive. The CDR3 spells CASSANNLKYNSPLHF. The CDR3 DNA reads as TGTGCCAGCAGCGCCAACAACCTTAAATATAATTCACCCCTCCACTTT.